The present TCR beta chain was sequenced within a study of T cell responses to AZD1222 COVID-19 vaccine. Whole-study results and caveats: Samples come after the peak T cell response, not at day 14. When two AZD1222 doses had been given, Spike-specific TCR breadth and depth rose. Most donors were white British, females outnumbered males, and clonal diversity was possibly underestimated.

A remark on this clone: Antigen unknown.

In germline, CDR1 is SGDLS, CDR2 YYNGEE. The CDR3 has 13 amino acids. V lost 0 bases and J 3 bases, leaving 5 bases between the germline ends. Produced via immunoSEQ multiplex PCR; TCRdb's table is partial and in-frame only. The data show roughly 86,000 clones, with roughly 85% seen just once and about 4.5% held by the top ten. This sequence was found in an adult who received the AZD1222 COVID-19 vaccine. The chain employs TRBV9 and TRBJ2-3; D remains unclear. This specimen consisted of peripheral blood, obtained 28 days after the second AZD1222 dose. In DNA, the CDR3 is TGTGCCAGCAGCGTAGCGGAAACAGATACGCAGTATTTT. Encoded protein: CASSVAETDTQYF.